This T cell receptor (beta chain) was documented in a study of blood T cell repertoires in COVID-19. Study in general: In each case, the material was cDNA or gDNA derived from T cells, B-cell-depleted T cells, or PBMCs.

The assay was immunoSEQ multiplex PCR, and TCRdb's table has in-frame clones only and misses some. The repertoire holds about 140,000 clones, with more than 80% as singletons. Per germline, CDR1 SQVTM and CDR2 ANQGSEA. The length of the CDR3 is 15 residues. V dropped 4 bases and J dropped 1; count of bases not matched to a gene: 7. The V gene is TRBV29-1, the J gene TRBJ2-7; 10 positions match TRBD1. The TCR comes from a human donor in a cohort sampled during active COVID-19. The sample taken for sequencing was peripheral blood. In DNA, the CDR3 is TGCAGCGTTGGGCGAGACAGGGGGCTGTCCTACGAGCAGTACTTC. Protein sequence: CSVGRDRGLSYEQYF.